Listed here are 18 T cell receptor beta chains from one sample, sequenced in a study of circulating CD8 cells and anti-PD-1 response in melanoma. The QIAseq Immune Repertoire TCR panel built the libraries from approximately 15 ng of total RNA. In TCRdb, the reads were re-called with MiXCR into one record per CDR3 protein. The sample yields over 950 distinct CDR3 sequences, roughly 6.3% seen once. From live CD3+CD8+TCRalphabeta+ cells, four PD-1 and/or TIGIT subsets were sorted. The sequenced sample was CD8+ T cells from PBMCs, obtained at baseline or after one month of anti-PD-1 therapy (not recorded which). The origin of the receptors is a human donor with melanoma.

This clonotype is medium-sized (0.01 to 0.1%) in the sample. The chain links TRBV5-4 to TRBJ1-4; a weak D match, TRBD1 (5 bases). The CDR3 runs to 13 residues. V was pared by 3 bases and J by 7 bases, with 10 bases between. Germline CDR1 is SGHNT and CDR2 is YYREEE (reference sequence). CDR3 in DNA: TGTGCCAGCAGCTCTGACGGGGGTGAAAAACTGTTTTTT. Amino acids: CASSSDGGEKLFF.

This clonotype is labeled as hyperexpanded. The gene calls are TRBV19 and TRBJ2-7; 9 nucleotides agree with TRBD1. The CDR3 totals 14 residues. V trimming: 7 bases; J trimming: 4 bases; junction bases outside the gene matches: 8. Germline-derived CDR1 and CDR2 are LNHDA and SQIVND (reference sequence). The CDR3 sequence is CASTPTGGIYEQYF. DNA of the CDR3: TGTGCCAGTACTCCGACAGGGGGAATATACGAGCAGTACTTC.

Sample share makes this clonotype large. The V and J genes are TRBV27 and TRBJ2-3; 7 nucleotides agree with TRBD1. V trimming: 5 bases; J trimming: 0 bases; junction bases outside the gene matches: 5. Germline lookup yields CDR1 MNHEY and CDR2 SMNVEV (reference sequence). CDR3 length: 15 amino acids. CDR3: CASSPWTGSTDTQYF. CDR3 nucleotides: TGTGCCAGCAGTCCCTGGACAGGAAGCACAGATACGCAGTATTTT.

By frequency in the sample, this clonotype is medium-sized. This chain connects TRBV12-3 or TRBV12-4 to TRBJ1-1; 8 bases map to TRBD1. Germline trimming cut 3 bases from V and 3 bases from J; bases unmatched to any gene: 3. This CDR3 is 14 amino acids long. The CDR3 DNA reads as TGTGCCAGCAGTTTCAGGGGGCCTGACACTGAAGCTTTCTTT. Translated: CASSFRGPDTEAFF.

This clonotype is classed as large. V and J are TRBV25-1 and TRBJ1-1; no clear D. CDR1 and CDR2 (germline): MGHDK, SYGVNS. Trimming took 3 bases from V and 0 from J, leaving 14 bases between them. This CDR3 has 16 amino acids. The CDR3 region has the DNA TGTGCCAGCAGTGACCCGAAGAAAGGAATGAACACTGAAGCTTTCTTT. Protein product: CASSDPKKGMNTEAFF. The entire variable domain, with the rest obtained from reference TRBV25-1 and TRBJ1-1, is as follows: EADIYQTPRYLVIGTGKKITLECSQTMGHDKMYWYQQDPGMELHLIHYSYGVNSTEKGDLSSESTVSRIRTEHFPLTLESARPSHTSQYLCASSDPKKGMNTEAFFGQGTRLTVV.

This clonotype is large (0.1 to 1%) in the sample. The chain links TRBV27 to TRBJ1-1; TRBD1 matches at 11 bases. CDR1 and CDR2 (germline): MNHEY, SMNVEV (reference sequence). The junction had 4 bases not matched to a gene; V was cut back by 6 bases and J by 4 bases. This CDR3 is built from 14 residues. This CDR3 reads CASRGQGVPTEAFF. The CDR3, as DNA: TGTGCCAGCAGGGGACAGGGGGTCCCCACTGAAGCTTTCTTT.

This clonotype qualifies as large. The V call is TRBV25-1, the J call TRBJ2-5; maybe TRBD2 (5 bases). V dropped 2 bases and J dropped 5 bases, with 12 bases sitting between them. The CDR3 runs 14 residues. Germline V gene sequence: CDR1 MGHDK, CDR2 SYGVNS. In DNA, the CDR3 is TGTGCCAGCAGTGAACGGAGGCCTGATGAGACCCAGTACTTC. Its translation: CASSERRPDETQYF.

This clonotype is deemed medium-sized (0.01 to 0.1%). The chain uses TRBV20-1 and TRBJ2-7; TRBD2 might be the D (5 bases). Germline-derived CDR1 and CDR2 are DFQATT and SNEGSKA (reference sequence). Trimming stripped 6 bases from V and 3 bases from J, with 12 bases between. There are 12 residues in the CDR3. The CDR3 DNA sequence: TGCAGTGCGTGTCAGGAGGACTACGAGCAGTACTTC. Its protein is CSACQEDYEQYF.

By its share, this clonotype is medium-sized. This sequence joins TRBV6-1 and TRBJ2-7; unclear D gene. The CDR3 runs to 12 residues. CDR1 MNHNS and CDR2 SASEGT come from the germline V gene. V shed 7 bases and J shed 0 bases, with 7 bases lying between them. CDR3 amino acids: CASKALSYEQYF. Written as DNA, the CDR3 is TGTGCCAGCAAGGCCCTCTCCTACGAGCAGTACTTC.

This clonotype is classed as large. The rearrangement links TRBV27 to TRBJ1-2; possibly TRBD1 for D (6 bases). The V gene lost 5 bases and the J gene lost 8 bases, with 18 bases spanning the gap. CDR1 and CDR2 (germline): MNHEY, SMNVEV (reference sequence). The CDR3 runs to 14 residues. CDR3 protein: CASSPWTGGEGYTF. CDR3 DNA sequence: TGTGCCAGCAGTCCCTGGACGGGGGGCGAAGGCTACACCTTC.

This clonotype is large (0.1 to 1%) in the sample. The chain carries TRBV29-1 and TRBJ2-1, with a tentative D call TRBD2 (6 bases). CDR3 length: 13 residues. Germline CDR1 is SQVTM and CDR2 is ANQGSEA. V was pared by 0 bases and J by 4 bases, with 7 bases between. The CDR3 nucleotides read TGCAGCGTTGAAGAGGGAGGTTACAATGAGCAGTTCTTC. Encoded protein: CSVEEGGYNEQFF.

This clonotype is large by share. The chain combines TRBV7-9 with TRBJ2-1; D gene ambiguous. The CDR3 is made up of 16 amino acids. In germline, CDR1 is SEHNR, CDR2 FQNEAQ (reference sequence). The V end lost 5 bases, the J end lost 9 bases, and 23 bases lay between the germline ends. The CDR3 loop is CASSVVLDPDSGEQFF. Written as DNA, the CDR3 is TGTGCCAGCAGCGTAGTCTTGGACCCCGATTCGGGTGAGCAGTTCTTC.

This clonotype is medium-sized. This chain's CDR3 is CASSLGGGSEQYF. The CDR3 region has the DNA TGTGCCAGTAGTCTGGGAGGGGGATCCGAGCAGTACTTC. The gene calls are TRBV19 and TRBJ2-7; D possibly corresponds to TRBD2 (7 bases). In germline, CDR1 is LNHDA, CDR2 SQIVND (reference sequence). The CDR3 runs 13 residues. Trimming shortened V by 5 bases and J by 6 bases, and 14 bases separated the two germline ends.

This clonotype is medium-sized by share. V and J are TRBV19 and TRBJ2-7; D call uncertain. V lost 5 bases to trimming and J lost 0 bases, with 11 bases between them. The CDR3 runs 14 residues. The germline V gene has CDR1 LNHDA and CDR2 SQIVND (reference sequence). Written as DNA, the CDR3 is TGTGCCAGTAGTCCCGCAGGAAGCTCCTACGAGCAGTACTTC. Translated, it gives CASSPAGSSYEQYF.

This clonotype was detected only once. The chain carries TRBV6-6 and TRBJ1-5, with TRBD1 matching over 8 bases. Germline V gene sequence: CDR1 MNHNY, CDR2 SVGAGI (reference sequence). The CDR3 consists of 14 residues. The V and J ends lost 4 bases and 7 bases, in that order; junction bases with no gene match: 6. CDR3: CASSSGQGGQPQHF. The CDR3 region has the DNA TGTGCCAGCAGTTCCGGACAGGGAGGCCAGCCCCAGCATTTT.

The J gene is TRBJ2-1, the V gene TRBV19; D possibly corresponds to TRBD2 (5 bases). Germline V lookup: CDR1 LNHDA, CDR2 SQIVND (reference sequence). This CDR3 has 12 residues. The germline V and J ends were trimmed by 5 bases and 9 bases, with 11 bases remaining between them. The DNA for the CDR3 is TGTGCCAGTAGTTGGGGAGAGGGTGAGCAGTTCTTC. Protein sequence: CASSWGEGEQFF.

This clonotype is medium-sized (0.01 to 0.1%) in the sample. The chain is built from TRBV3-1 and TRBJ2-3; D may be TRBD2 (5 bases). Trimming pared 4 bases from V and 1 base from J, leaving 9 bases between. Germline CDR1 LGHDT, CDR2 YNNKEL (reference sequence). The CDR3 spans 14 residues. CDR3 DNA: TGTGCCAGCAGCCCGGAGGCCCGCACAGATACGCAGTATTTT. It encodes CASSPEARTDTQYF.

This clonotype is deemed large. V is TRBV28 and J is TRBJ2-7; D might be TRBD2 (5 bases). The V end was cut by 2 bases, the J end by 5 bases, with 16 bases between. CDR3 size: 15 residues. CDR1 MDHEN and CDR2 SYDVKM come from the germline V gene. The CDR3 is CASSLAIGYGNEQYF. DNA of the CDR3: TGTGCCAGCAGTTTAGCGATCGGGTACGGGAACGAGCAGTACTTC.